This T cell receptor (beta chain) is drawn from a study of identifying expanded T cells in peripheral blood. Regarding the study as a whole: Variance in clone template counts between approximately two-week samples significantly increased with total template count across all healthy donors. Over two and four weeks, about 16.4 and 19 clones changed, versus around 1.2 between replicates.

On this clone: No antigen is known for it.

Germline lookup yields CDR1 LNHDA and CDR2 SQIVND (reference sequence). The CDR3 is made up of 12 amino acids. V lost 1 base to trimming and J lost 5 bases, with 5 bases between them. Clones were sequenced by immunoSEQ multiplex PCR, and TCRdb holds only the in-frame ones, with some missing. This table has approximately 86,000 clones, 70% to 90% appearing once. The chain is built from TRBV19 and TRBJ2-5; D is ambiguous. The source is a person aged 18-69 years in good health. Sequenced sample: blood. CDR3 region: CASSIGVETQYF. CDR3 nucleotide sequence: TGTGCCAGTAGTATAGGAGTCGAGACCCAGTACTTC.